One and the same sample provided the 17 T cell receptor beta chains below, sequenced in a study of blood T cell repertoires in COVID-19. Profiled with immunoSEQ multiplex PCR; TCRdb holds only in-frame clones, not every one. The repertoire includes about 140,000 clones, 79% of them detected once, and approximately 3.5% sits in the top ten. The sample consisted of peripheral blood. The receptor set was obtained from a man between 60 and 75 years old with acute or convalescent COVID-19.

The V gene is TRBV14, the J gene TRBJ1-1; TRBD1 might be the D (6 bases). The ends were cut back, 3 bases at V and 1 base at J, with 15 bases in the middle. Germline V CDR1 and CDR2: SGHDN, FVKESK. This CDR3 has 16 amino acids. CDR3 DNA: TGTGCCAGCAGCCACCTCCCAGGGGCCCCGAACACTGAAGCTTTCTTT. Amino acids: CASSHLPGAPNTEAFF. Together with reference TRBV14 and TRBJ1-1, the CDR3 gives the full variable domain: EAGVTQFPSHSVIEKGQTVTLRCDPISGHDNLYWYRRVMGKEIKFLLHFVKESKQDESGMPNNRFLAERTGGTYSTLKVQPAELEDSGVYFCASSHLPGAPNTEAFFGQGTRLTVV.

This sequence joins TRBV19 and TRBJ1-5; D is perhaps TRBD1 (5 bases). This CDR3 region has 15 residues. Germline-derived CDR1 and CDR2 are LNHDA and SQIVND (reference sequence). V lost 9 bases to trimming and J lost 7 bases, with 22 bases between them. CDR3 sequence (DNA): TGTGCCAGCAGACCATGGGGGGTCGGGGACCAGCCCCAGCATTTT. Its translation: CASRPWGVGDQPQHF.

The chain links TRBV7-6 to TRBJ2-7, with 7 nucleotides matching TRBD1. The CDR3 extends over 14 amino acids. The V gene's germline CDR1 is SGHVS and CDR2 FNYEAQ. V gave up 5 bases and J gave up 1 base; unmatched junction bases: 5. CDR3 sequence (DNA): TGTGCCAGCAGCGAAGGGGGCGGGTCCTACGAGCAGTACTTC. Protein: CASSEGGGSYEQYF.

The chain has TRBV12-3 or TRBV12-4 and TRBJ1-5; a possible D gene is TRBD1 (6 bases). V was shortened by 4 bases and J by 9 bases, with 13 bases between the two germline ends. The CDR3 totals 13 residues. CDR3 sequence (DNA): TGTGCCAGCAGTTACAGGGAACAGGGGCCCCAGCATTTT. This translates into CASSYREQGPQHF.

The V call is TRBV21-1, the J call TRBJ2-1; TRBD2, the table's D call, was not compared with the DNA. TRBV21-1 is designated a pseudogene. The CDR3 is made up of 15 amino acids. For the CDR3, the DNA is TGTGCCAGCAGTATGGGACTAGCGGGAGGGAATGAGCAGTTCTTC. The encoded protein is CASSMGLAGGNEQFF.

This chain links TRBV29-1 with TRBJ1-1; possible D gene TRBD1, 5 bases. Trimming cost V 7 bases and J 1 base, with 10 bases left between them. This CDR3 has 12 residues. Germline CDR1 and CDR2: SQVTM and ANQGSEA. CDR3 DNA sequence: TGCAGCGCCCAGACAGCGAACACTGAAGCTTTCTTT. Translation: CSAQTANTEAFF. Variable domain in full (rest from reference TRBV29-1 and TRBJ1-1): SAVISQKPSRDICQRGTSLTIQCQVDSQVTMMFWYRQQPGQSLTLIATANQGSEATYESGFVIDKFPISRPNLTFSTLTVSNMSPEDSSIYLCSAQTANTEAFFGQGTRLTVV.

This chain connects TRBV5-4 to TRBJ1-2, with D possibly TRBD1 on 5 matching bases. The CDR3 totals 13 residues. V shed 6 bases and J shed 6 bases, with 15 bases lying between them. CDR1 is SGHNT, CDR2 YYREEE, per germline (reference sequence). CDR3 DNA: TGTGCCAGCAACATGCGGGGCTTACATGGCTACACCTTC. Its protein is CASNMRGLHGYTF.

Regarding this clone: The sample contains more than one DNA sequence encoding this CDR3. The chain links TRBV7-8 to TRBJ2-3, with 10 nucleotides matching TRBD2. The trim removed 4 bases at V and 1 base at J, leaving 5 bases unmatched. The CDR3 contains 16 residues. CDR1 is SGHVS and CDR2 is FQNEAQ in the germline V gene. CDR3 amino acids: CASSYRGTSGTDTQYF. The CDR3 DNA sequence: TGTGCCAGCAGCTATCGCGGGACTAGCGGCACAGATACGCAGTATTTT.

The V gene is TRBV6-5, the J gene TRBJ1-3; D unclear. The ends were cut back, 4 bases at V and 0 bases at J, with 7 bases in the middle. CDR1 is MNHEY, CDR2 SVGAGI, per germline. This CDR3 has 14 amino acids. Here the CDR3 DNA reads TGTGCCAGCAGTTCGCGATTCTCTGGAAACACCATATATTTT. This gives the protein CASSSRFSGNTIYF.

CDR3: CASRNQRQQYRNTIYF. The CDR3 DNA reads as TGTGCCAGCAGAAATCAGAGGCAGCAATACAGAAACACCATATATTTT. V and J are TRBV2 and TRBJ1-3; no firm D call. CDR3 length equals 16 residues. V lost 6 bases and J 5 bases, leaving 20 bases between the germline ends. Germline lookup yields CDR1 SNHLY and CDR2 FYNNEI.

V is TRBV19 and J is TRBJ2-1; D possibly corresponds to TRBD2 (5 bases). Germline loops: CDR1 LNHDA, CDR2 SQIVND (reference sequence). Between the trimmed V and J ends, which lost 6 bases and 0 bases, there was a span of 12 bases. The CDR3 consists of 15 residues. This CDR3 reads CASRNLGSSYNEQFF. CDR3 DNA: TGTGCCAGTAGAAACTTGGGGAGCTCCTACAATGAGCAGTTCTTC.

The chain employs TRBV6-2 or TRBV6-3 and TRBJ2-7; D is perhaps TRBD1 (5 bases). Germline loops: CDR1 MNHEY, CDR2 SVGEGT. This CDR3 is built from 17 residues. Trimming stripped 1 base from V and 0 bases from J, with 16 bases between. CDR3 DNA sequence: TGTGCCAGCAGTTACTTGGTCGGACAACTTATCTCCTACGAGCAGTACTTC. It encodes CASSYLVGQLISYEQYF.

The rearrangement links TRBV4-3 to TRBJ1-1; D is undetermined. The CDR3 runs 15 residues. The germline V gene has CDR1 LGHNA and CDR2 YSLEER. V lost 2 bases and J 2 bases, leaving 12 bases between the germline ends. Here the CDR3 reads CASSQSGRPNTEAFF. The CDR3 nucleotides read TGCGCCAGCAGCCAAAGCGGCAGACCCAACACTGAAGCTTTCTTT.

This clone was seen at least ten times. This chain links TRBV15 with TRBJ2-7, with a possible D match to TRBD1 (6 bases). CDR3 length equals 14 residues. CDR1 is LNHNV and CDR2 is YYDKDF in the germline V gene (reference sequence). The V end lost 0 bases, the J end lost 7 bases, and 13 bases lay between the germline ends. CDR3 in amino acids: CATSRDIGGREQYF. Here the CDR3 DNA reads TGTGCCACCAGCAGAGATATAGGGGGTAGGGAGCAGTACTTC.

This clone is a singleton in its sample. This sequence joins TRBV30 and TRBJ2-1; 12 bases line up with TRBD2. V gave up 0 bases and J gave up 2 bases; unmatched junction bases: 11. CDR3 length: 19 residues. CDR1 and CDR2 (germline): GTSNPN, SVGIG (reference sequence). DNA of the CDR3: TGTGCCTGGAGTGTACGGACTAGCGGGACCCGGGCCACCTACAATGAGCAGTTCTTC. Translated: CAWSVRTSGTRATYNEQFF. Together with reference TRBV30 and TRBJ2-1, the CDR3 gives the full variable domain: SQTIHQWPATLVQPVGSPLSLECTVEGTSNPNLYWYRQAAGRGLQLLFYSVGIGQISSEVPQNLSASRPQDRQFILSSKKLLLSDSGFYLCAWSVRTSGTRATYNEQFFGPGTRLTVL.

The chain links TRBV30 to TRBJ2-7; D is unresolved. CDR3 length: 14 amino acids. The ends were cut back, 4 bases at V and 2 bases at J, with 15 bases in the middle. The germline V gene encodes CDR1 GTSNPN and CDR2 SVGIG (reference sequence). The CDR3 here is CAWKGSALTYEQYF. CDR3 nucleotide sequence: TGTGCCTGGAAAGGAAGCGCTCTGACCTACGAGCAGTACTTC.

The chain carries TRBV5-1 and TRBJ2-2; 10 nucleotides line up with TRBD1. The CDR3 is 18 amino acids. V lost 2 bases to trimming and J lost 8 bases; unmatched junction nucleotides: 15. Per the germline V gene, CDR1 is SGHRS and CDR2 is YFSETQ. CDR3 region: CASSFRTGTGAQVGELFF. In DNA, the CDR3 is TGCGCCAGCAGCTTCCGCACCGGGACAGGGGCCCAAGTAGGGGAGCTGTTTTTT.